A few counts support the clone carrying this T cell receptor beta chain. This sample is part of a study of T-cell reconstitution after alpha-beta-depleted transplantation in children. This CDR3 is built from 12 residues. V was cut by 8 bases and J by 7 bases, with 17 bases left in between. Per the germline V gene, CDR1 is DFQATT and CDR2 is SNEGSKA (reference sequence). The authors prepared the TCRbeta library with unique molecular identifiers. TCRdb reanalysed the PCR reads using MiXCR and keeps one entry per CDR3 protein. The sample has 230,000 or so distinct CDR3 sequences, approximately 9.9% seen once.

The chain combines TRBV20-1 with TRBJ1-2, with D unclear. Here the sequenced sample was PBMCs from the stem cell graft donor, taken from the stem cell graft. The source is a human donor who donated a stem cell graft to a child with SCID. The DNA for the CDR3 is TGCAGTCTCTCTGAAGGGTTGGGTGGCTACACCTTC. Residues: CSLSEGLGGYTF.